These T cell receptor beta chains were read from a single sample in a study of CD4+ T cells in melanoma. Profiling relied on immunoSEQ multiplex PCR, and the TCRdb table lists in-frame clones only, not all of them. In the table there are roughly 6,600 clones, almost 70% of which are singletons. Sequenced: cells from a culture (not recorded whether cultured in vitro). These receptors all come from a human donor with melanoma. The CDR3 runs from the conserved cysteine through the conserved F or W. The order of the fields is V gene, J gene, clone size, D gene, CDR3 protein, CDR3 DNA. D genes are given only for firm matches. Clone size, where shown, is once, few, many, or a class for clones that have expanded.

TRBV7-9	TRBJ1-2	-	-	CASSLAGTYGYTF	TGTGCCAGCAGCTTAGCGGGGACCTATGGCTACACCTTC
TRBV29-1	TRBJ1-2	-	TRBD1	CSVEVGTGGRNGYTF	TGCAGCGTTGAAGTTGGGACAGGGGGGCGTAATGGCTACACCTTC
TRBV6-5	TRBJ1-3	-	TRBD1	CASSSGQGGSGNTIYF	TGTGCCAGCAGTTCCGGACAGGGTGGCTCTGGAAACACCATATATTTT
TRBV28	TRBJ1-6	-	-	CASSNHGNSPLHF	TGTGCCAGCTCAAATCACGGGAATTCACCCCTCCACTTT
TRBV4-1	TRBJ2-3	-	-	CASSHARRGADTQYF	TGCGCCAGCAGCCATGCTCGGCGGGGCGCAGATACGCAGTATTTT
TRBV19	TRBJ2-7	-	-	CASSVSGTNLYEQYF	TGTGCCAGTAGTGTCTCCGGGACAAACCTCTACGAGCAGTACTTC
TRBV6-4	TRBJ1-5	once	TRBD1	CASSDSKVWGQGYSNQPQHF	TGTGCCAGCAGTGACTCGAAGGTATGGGGACAGGGGTATAGCAATCAGCCCCAGCATTTT
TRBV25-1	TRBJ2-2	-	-	CASSPFIGELFF	TGTGCCAGCAGTCCCTTCATCGGGGAGCTGTTTTTT
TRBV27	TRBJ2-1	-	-	CASSGSESSYNEQFF	TGTGCCAGCAGTGGTAGCGAAAGCTCCTACAATGAGCAGTTCTTC
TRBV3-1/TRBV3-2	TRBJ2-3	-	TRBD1	CASSPGQAITDTQYF	TGTGCCAGCAGTCCGGGACAGGCGATCACAGATACGCAGTATTTT
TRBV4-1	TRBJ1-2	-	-	CASSPTLEANYGYTF	TGCGCCAGCAGCCCCACCTTAGAGGCAAACTATGGCTACACCTTC
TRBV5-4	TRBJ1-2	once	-	CASSLSALANYGYTF	TGTGCCAGCAGCCTATCGGCCCTAGCTAACTATGGCTACACCTTC
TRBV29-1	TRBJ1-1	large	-	CSALGLEAEAFF	TGCAGCGCCCTCGGCCTGGAGGCTGAAGCTTTCTTT
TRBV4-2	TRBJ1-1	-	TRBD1	CASNPTGMNTEAFF	TGTGCCAGCAACCCGACAGGGATGAACACTGAAGCTTTCTTT
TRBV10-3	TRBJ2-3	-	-	CAATNPPDTQYF	TGTGCCGCGACCAATCCCCCAGATACGCAGTATTTT
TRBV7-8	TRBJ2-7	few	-	CASSLEIYEQYF	TGTGCCAGCAGCTTAGAAATCTACGAGCAGTACTTC
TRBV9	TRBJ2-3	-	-	CASSVVKADTQYF	TGTGCCAGCAGCGTAGTTAAGGCAGATACGCAGTATTTT
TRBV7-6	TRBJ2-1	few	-	CASSLGAQWGWNEQFF	TGTGCCAGCAGCTTGGGGGCCCAATGGGGTTGGAATGAGCAGTTCTTC
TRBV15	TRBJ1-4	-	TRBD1	CATSRGGQGNEKLFF	TGTGCCACCAGCAGAGGGGGACAGGGTAATGAAAAACTGTTTTTT
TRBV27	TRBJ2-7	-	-	CASSLSNARYEQYF	TGTGCCAGCAGTTTATCGAACGCTCGGTACGAGCAGTACTTC